The rows below give T cell receptor beta chains drawn from one sample of a study of beta chain features in type 1 diabetes. Some clones are missing from TCRdb's copy, which holds only in-frame ones; the method was immunoSEQ multiplex PCR. The sample has some 300,000 clones; 8% are singletons. The sequencing input was central memory CD4+ T cells from blood. The receptor source for this set is a woman in her late teens or twenties in good health. CDR3s include the opening cysteine and the closing phenylalanine or tryptophan. Fields, in order: D gene, V gene, clone size, J gene, CDR3 protein, CDR3 DNA. A D gene is named only where the DNA matches it firmly. The size of a clone is reported for some rows only, either as once, few or many, or as a class for expanded clones.

NA	TRBV7-6	NA	TRBJ2-5	CASSLDSRETQYF	TGTGCCAGCAGCCTCGACAGTCGGGAGACCCAGTACTTC
NA	TRBV7-3	few	TRBJ1-2	CASSLTDGYGYTF	TGTGCCAGCAGCTTAACAGACGGGTATGGCTACACCTTC
TRBD2	TRBV27	few	TRBJ2-1	CASSPGTSVHEQFF	TGTGCCAGCAGTCCCGGGACTAGCGTCCATGAGCAGTTCTTC
TRBD2	TRBV6-1	few	TRBJ2-3	CASSELLAGDTQYF	TGTGCCAGCAGTGAACTACTAGCGGGGGATACGCAGTATTTT
NA	TRBV11-2	NA	TRBJ1-1	CASSSPGKGYTEAFF	TGTGCCAGCAGCTCCCCAGGGAAGGGGTACACTGAAGCTTTCTTT
NA	TRBV7-2	many	TRBJ2-1	CASSLVRANEQFF	TGTGCCAGCAGCTTGGTAAGGGCCAATGAGCAGTTCTTC
NA	TRBV7-6	many	TRBJ2-1	CASSGTWGDEQFF	TGTGCCAGCAGCGGGACGTGGGGCGATGAGCAGTTCTTC
TRBD2	TRBV27	NA	TRBJ2-2	CASSLFALAGPPGGTGELFF	TGTGCCAGCAGTTTATTTGCACTAGCGGGCCCGCCCGGGGGAACCGGGGAGCTGTTTTTT
TRBD1	TRBV30	few	TRBJ1-6	CAWRGTGSFSPLHF	TGTGCCTGGAGGGGGACAGGCTCTTTCTCACCCCTCCACTTT
TRBD1	TRBV6-5	few	TRBJ2-5	CASSYSRGTAQETQYF	TGTGCCAGCAGTTACTCAAGGGGGACAGCCCAAGAGACCCAGTACTTC
TRBD2	TRBV27	NA	TRBJ2-1	CASARIAGVTYNEQFF	TGTGCCAGCGCGAGAATAGCGGGCGTTACCTACAATGAGCAGTTCTTC
TRBD1	TRBV5-1	few	TRBJ2-3	CASSPDRVDPDTQYF	TGCGCCAGCAGCCCAGACAGGGTTGACCCAGATACGCAGTATTTT
NA	TRBV7-9	NA	TRBJ2-3	CASSSPLGVGTDTQYF	TGTGCCAGCAGCTCGCCCCTTGGTGTCGGAACAGATACGCAGTATTTT
NA	TRBV27	once	TRBJ1-2	CASRPTTGGYTF	TGTGCCAGCAGGCCGACGACGGGTGGCTACACCTTC
TRBD1	TRBV19	NA	TRBJ2-2	CASTKGLSGTASGELFF	TGTGCCAGTACCAAAGGACTTTCCGGGACAGCTTCTGGGGAGCTGTTTTTT
NA	TRBV7-2	NA	TRBJ2-1	CASSPKGLVNEQFF	TGTGCCAGCAGCCCTAAGGGACTCGTAAATGAGCAGTTCTTC
TRBD2	TRBV5-4	few	TRBJ2-3	CASSLGTSGDTSTDTQYF	TGTGCCAGCAGCCTAGGGACTAGCGGGGATACTAGCACAGATACGCAGTATTTT
NA	TRBV7-6	NA	TRBJ2-6	CASSLKGPSGANVLTF	TGTGCCAGCAGCTTGAAGGGCCCCTCTGGGGCCAACGTCCTGACTTTC